Below are 24 T cell receptor beta chains sequenced from a single sample in a study of a mutant IDH1 vaccine in newly diagnosed glioma. The time point was: baseline, week 1 (first vaccination visit). Treatment denoted: pre-vaccination baseline after standard-of-care therapy. The protocol was immunoSEQ multiplex PCR, while the TCRdb copy is restricted to in-frame clones and leaves out a portion. The sample has tens of thousands of clones; roughly four fifths are singletons. The sequences come from PBMCs, collected from a glioma patient treated with radiotherapy, temozolomide or both. Receptors originate from a woman between 45 and 65 years old with glioma.

This sequence joins TRBV9 and TRBJ1-1, with TRBD1 matching over 7 bases. The V gene's germline CDR1 is SGDLS and CDR2 YYNGEE. This CDR3 region has 14 residues. With 3 bases clipped from V and 4 bases from J, the junction kept 6 bases outside the gene matches. The chain's CDR3 is CASSETGTVTEAFF. The DNA of the CDR3 is TGTGCCAGCAGCGAGACAGGGACCGTCACTGAAGCTTTCTTT. Variable domain in full (rest from reference TRBV9 and TRBJ1-1): DSGVTQTPKHLITATGQRVTLRCSPRSGDLSVYWYQQSLDQGLQFLIQYYNGEERAKGNILERFSAQQFPDLHSELNLSSLELGDSALYFCASSETGTVTEAFFGQGTRLTVV.

V usage is TRBV14 and J usage is TRBJ1-6; D perhaps matches TRBD1 (5 bases). The CDR3 is 15 amino acids. Germline loops: CDR1 SGHDN, CDR2 FVKESK. Trimming cost V 0 bases and J 7 bases, with 10 bases left between them. Here the CDR3 reads CASSQDWGPNSPLHF. For the CDR3, the DNA is TGTGCCAGCAGCCAAGATTGGGGACCCAATTCACCCCTCCACTTT.

The rearrangement links TRBV6-5 to TRBJ1-4, with D maybe TRBD1 (6 bases). CDR1 and CDR2 from the germline V gene are MNHEY and SVGAGI. The CDR3 has 16 amino acids. Trimming took off 4 bases at V and 6 bases at J, with 18 bases between the two ends. As DNA, the CDR3 is TGTGCCAGCAGTTCACCTAGGGGGGCCGGATATGAAAAACTGTTTTTT. Its protein is CASSSPRGAGYEKLFF.

V gene TRBV4-3 combines with J gene TRBJ2-3; tentatively, D is TRBD1 or TRBD2 (6 bases each). Trimming cost V 1 base and J 6 bases, with 17 bases left between them. The CDR3 totals 16 residues. CDR1 and CDR2 (germline): LGHNA, YSLEER. Here the CDR3 reads CASSQGRGGLVDTQYF. CDR3 bases: TGCGCCAGCAGCCAAGGAAGAGGGGGGCTGGTGGATACGCAGTATTTT.

The CDR3 coding sequence is TGTGCCTGGAGTGTACTAGACACTGAAGCTTTCTTT. It is translated as CAWSVLDTEAFF. The V gene is TRBV30, the J gene TRBJ1-1, with unresolved D. Trimming took 0 bases from V and 3 from J, leaving 5 bases between them. This CDR3 contains 12 residues. Germline V gives CDR1 GTSNPN, CDR2 SVGIG (reference sequence).

The V call is TRBV6-4, the J call TRBJ2-7, with no clear D. The germline CDR1 and CDR2 sequences are MRHNA and SNTAGT. V was cut by 0 bases and J by 2 bases, with 11 bases left in between. This CDR3 region has 15 residues. The DNA of the CDR3 is TGTGCCAGCAGTGACTCTAAACCAAACCCCTACGAGCAGTACTTC. Amino acid sequence: CASSDSKPNPYEQYF.

This rearrangement joins TRBV10-3 to TRBJ1-1, with D possibly TRBD1 on 6 matching bases. Germline values: CDR1 ENHRY, CDR2 SYGVKD. With 0 bases removed from V and 5 bases from J, the gap between germline ends came to 13 bases. CDR3 length: 15 amino acids. The chain's CDR3 is CAISESAGAMTEAFF. Here the CDR3 DNA reads TGTGCCATCAGTGAGTCGGCAGGGGCGATGACTGAAGCTTTCTTT.

This chain uses TRBV4-1 with TRBJ2-2, with TRBD1 identical over 9 bases. V was pared by 3 bases and J by 4 bases, with 6 bases of the junction left unmatched. The CDR3 runs 16 residues. Germline V gene data show CDR1 as MGHRA and CDR2 as YSYEKL. CDR3 nucleotides: TGCGCCAGCAGCCACGCCGGGACAGGGCTCACCGGGGAGCTGTTTTTT. Protein: CASSHAGTGLTGELFF.

The chain combines TRBV14 with TRBJ1-4; weak D call: TRBD1 (6 bases). V gave up 1 base and J gave up 4 bases, with 10 bases separating them. The CDR3 has 15 amino acids. CDR1 is SGHDN, CDR2 FVKESK, per germline. The CDR3 sequence is CASSQVGGLNEKLFF. The CDR3 nucleotides read TGTGCCAGCAGCCAAGTAGGGGGACTTAATGAAAAACTGTTTTTT.

This chain links TRBV2 with TRBJ2-5; D remains ambiguous. The CDR3 has 11 amino acids. CDR1 and CDR2 (germline): SNHLY, FYNNEI. The V and J ends lost 5 bases and 0 bases respectively, with 1 base between them. CDR3 nucleotides: TGTGCCAGCAGTAACCAAGAGACCCAGTACTTC. Translating it yields CASSNQETQYF.

The V gene is TRBV29-1, the J gene TRBJ2-1; no firm D call. Germline loops: CDR1 SQVTM, CDR2 ANQGSEA. The CDR3 has 14 amino acids. Trimming shortened V by 3 bases and J by 1 base, and 10 bases separated the two germline ends. CDR3 residues: CSVEAWGSYNEQFF. CDR3 coding DNA: TGCAGCGTTGAGGCGTGGGGTTCCTACAATGAGCAGTTCTTC.

The chain recombines TRBV27 with TRBJ1-1, with D perhaps matching TRBD1 (5 bases). This CDR3 has 14 residues. From germline, CDR1 is MNHEY and CDR2 SMNVEV (reference sequence). Trimming removed 9 bases at V and 1 base at J, with 15 bases between. The CDR3 protein is CASQWGSGNTEAFF. The CDR3 DNA is TGTGCCAGTCAGTGGGGGTCGGGGAACACTGAAGCTTTCTTT.

V gene TRBV4-2 combines with J gene TRBJ2-1; possibly TRBD1 for D (6 bases). Trimming took off 0 bases at V and 9 bases at J, with 12 bases between the two ends. Germline CDR1 LGHNA, CDR2 YNFKEQ. This CDR3 contains 14 residues. This CDR3 is CASSQDVGAGEQFF. DNA of the CDR3: TGTGCCAGCAGCCAAGATGTGGGGGCCGGTGAGCAGTTCTTC.

This clone has just one count. The V call is TRBV10-3, the J call TRBJ2-7; D may be TRBD1 (5 bases). Germline V gene sequence: CDR1 ENHRY, CDR2 SYGVKD. The ends were cut back, 7 bases at V and 5 bases at J, with 12 bases in the middle. This CDR3 has 12 residues. The CDR3 coding sequence is TGTGCCATCACGCAGGGTATCCACGAGCAGTACTTC. This sequence encodes CAITQGIHEQYF.

V usage is TRBV5-4 and J usage is TRBJ1-1, with D possibly TRBD1 on 5 matching bases. CDR3 length equals 15 residues. The V and J ends lost 0 bases and 0 bases respectively, with 9 bases between them. Germline V gene data show CDR1 as SGHNT and CDR2 as YYREEE (reference sequence). The CDR3 region has the DNA TGTGCCAGCAGCTTGGGGACACAATTGAACACTGAAGCTTTCTTT. Encoded protein: CASSLGTQLNTEAFF.

V usage is TRBV5-1 and J usage is TRBJ1-3, with D unresolved. Germline V gene data show CDR1 as SGHRS and CDR2 as YFSETQ. The CDR3 extends over 17 amino acids. The V end was cut by 6 bases, the J end by 4 bases, with 23 bases between. The CDR3 is CASTRSFERAAGNTIYF. The CDR3 coding sequence is TGCGCCAGCACCCGGTCCTTTGAGAGGGCAGCGGGAAACACCATATATTTT. Together with reference TRBV5-1 and TRBJ1-3, the CDR3 gives the full variable domain: KAGVTQTPRYLIKTRGQQVTLSCSPISGHRSVSWYQQTPGQGLQFLFEYFSETQRNKGNFPGRFSGRQFSNSRSEMNVSTLELGDSALYLCASTRSFERAAGNTIYFGEGSWLTVV.

This chain connects TRBV10-3 to TRBJ1-2; TRBD1 aligns across 11 bases. Germline V gives CDR1 ENHRY, CDR2 SYGVKD. Losses at the gene ends were 6 bases for V and 3 bases for J; bases not matched to a gene: 3. The CDR3 totals 14 residues. The chain's CDR3 is CAISGQGADYGYTF. In DNA, the CDR3 is TGTGCCATCAGCGGACAGGGGGCAGACTATGGCTACACCTTC.

The gene calls are TRBV9 and TRBJ1-4, with 8 bases aligning to TRBD1. Germline trimming cut 4 bases from V and 4 bases from J; bases unmatched to any gene: 3. The V gene's germline CDR1 is SGDLS and CDR2 YYNGEE. CDR3 length: 14 amino acids. The CDR3 sequence is CASSLQGGNEKLFF. CDR3 in DNA: TGTGCCAGCAGCCTACAGGGGGGTAATGAAAAACTGTTTTTT.

The rearrangement links TRBV4-2 to TRBJ2-1; D remains ambiguous. The ends were cut back, 4 bases at V and 7 bases at J, with 5 bases in the middle. CDR1 and CDR2 from the germline V gene are LGHNA and YNFKEQ. The CDR3 has 11 residues. DNA for the CDR3: TGTGCCAGCAGCCCCGGGAATGAGCAGTTCTTC. It codes for CASSPGNEQFF.

The V gene is TRBV15, the J gene TRBJ2-2; no firm D call. Germline CDR1 and CDR2: LNHNV and YYDKDF (reference sequence). The CDR3 is 14 residues long. Trimming removed 3 bases from V and 4 bases from J, with 9 bases in between. This CDR3 reads CATSSVRLTGELFF. The DNA of the CDR3 is TGTGCCACCAGCAGTGTAAGACTCACCGGGGAGCTGTTTTTT.

The chain has TRBV5-1 and TRBJ2-7; the D gene is possibly TRBD2 (5 bases). CDR1 SGHRS and CDR2 YFSETQ come from the germline V gene. The CDR3 contains 15 residues. Trimming pared 4 bases from V and 1 base from J, leaving 15 bases between. DNA for the CDR3: TGCGCCAGCAGCCCCGGGTTAGCGTCGTCCTACGAGCAGTACTTC. Translating gives CASSPGLASSYEQYF.

This clone was found once. This rearrangement joins TRBV5-8 to TRBJ2-1; the D gene is possibly TRBD2 (5 bases). The CDR3 sequence is 13 residues long. The ends were cut back, 0 bases at V and 10 bases at J, with 11 bases in the middle. Looked up from germline, CDR1 is SGHTS and CDR2 is YDEGEE. Here the CDR3 DNA reads TGTGCCAGCAGCTTGGGTATACCGGGAGAGCAGTTCTTC. Amino acid sequence: CASSLGIPGEQFF.

Here the CDR3 DNA reads TGTGCCACCGCCGGTCTGGACGCTTTATCCTATGGCTACACCTTC. This codes for CATAGLDALSYGYTF. The chain combines TRBV27 with TRBJ1-2; D is ambiguous. Germline CDR1 MNHEY, CDR2 SMNVEV (reference sequence). V was trimmed by 10 bases and J by 4 bases, leaving 22 bases between them. CDR3 length equals 15 residues.

The chain links TRBV9 to TRBJ2-6; 8 nucleotides line up with TRBD1. The trim removed 1 base at V and 6 bases at J, leaving 9 bases unmatched. Per the germline V gene, CDR1 is SGDLS and CDR2 is YYNGEE. This CDR3 spans 17 amino acids. CDR3 region: CASSVTGTGPAANVLTF. DNA for the CDR3: TGTGCCAGCAGCGTAACCGGGACAGGTCCAGCGGCCAACGTCCTGACTTTC.